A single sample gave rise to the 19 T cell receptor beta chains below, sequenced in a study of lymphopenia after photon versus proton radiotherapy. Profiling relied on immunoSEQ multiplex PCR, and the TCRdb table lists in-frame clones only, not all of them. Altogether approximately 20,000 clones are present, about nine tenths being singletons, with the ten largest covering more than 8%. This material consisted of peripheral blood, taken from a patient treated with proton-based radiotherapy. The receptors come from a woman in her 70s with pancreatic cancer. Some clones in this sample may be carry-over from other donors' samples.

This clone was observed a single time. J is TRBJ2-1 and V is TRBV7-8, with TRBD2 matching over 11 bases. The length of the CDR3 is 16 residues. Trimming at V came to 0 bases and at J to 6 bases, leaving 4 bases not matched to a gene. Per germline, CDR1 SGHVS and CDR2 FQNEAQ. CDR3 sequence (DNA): TGTGCCAGCAGCTTAGCGGGGACTAGCGGCGCCAATGAGCAGTTCTTC. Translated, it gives CASSLAGTSGANEQFF.

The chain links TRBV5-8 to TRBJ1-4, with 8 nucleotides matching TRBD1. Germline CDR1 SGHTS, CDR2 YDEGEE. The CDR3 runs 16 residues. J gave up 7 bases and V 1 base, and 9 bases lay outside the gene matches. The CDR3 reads CASSLTYGQGGEKLFF. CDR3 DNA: TGTGCCAGCAGCTTGACCTACGGACAGGGAGGTGAAAAACTGTTTTTT.

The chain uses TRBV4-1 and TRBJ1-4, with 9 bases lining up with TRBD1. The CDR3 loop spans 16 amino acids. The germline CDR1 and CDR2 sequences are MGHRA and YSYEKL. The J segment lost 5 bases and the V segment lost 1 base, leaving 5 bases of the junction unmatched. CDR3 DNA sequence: TGCGCCAGCAGCCAAGGTCCGACAGGGGGAAATGAAAAACTGTTTTTT. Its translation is CASSQGPTGGNEKLFF.

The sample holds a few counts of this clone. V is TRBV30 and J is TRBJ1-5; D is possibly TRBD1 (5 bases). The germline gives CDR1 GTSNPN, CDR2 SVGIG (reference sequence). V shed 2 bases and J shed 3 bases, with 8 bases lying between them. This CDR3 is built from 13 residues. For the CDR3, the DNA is TGTGCCTGGAGTAAGACAGACAATCAGCCCCAGCATTTT. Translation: CAWSKTDNQPQHF.

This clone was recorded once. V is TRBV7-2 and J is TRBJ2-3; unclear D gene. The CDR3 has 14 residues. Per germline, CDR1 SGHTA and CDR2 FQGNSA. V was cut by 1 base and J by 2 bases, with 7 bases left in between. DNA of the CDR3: TGTGCCAGCAGCTTAGGGCAGCCCACAGATACGCAGTATTTT. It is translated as CASSLGQPTDTQYF.

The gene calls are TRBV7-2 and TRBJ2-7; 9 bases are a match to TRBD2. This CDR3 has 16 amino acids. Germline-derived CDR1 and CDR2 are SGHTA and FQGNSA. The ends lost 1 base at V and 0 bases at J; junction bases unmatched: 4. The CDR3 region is CASSLVAGVSSYEQYF. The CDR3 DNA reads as TGTGCCAGCAGCTTAGTAGCGGGAGTAAGCTCCTACGAGCAGTACTTC.

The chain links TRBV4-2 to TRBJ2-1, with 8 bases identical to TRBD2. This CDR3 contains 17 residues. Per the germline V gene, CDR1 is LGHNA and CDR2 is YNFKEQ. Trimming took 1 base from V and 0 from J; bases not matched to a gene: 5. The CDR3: CASSQGSSGTSYNEQFF. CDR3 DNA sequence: TGTGCCAGCAGCCAAGGGAGTAGCGGGACCTCCTACAATGAGCAGTTCTTC.

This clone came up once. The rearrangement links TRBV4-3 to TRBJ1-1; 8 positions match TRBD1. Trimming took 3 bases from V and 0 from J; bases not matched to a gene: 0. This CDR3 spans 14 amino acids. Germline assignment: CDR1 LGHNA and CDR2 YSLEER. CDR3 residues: CASSQDRVNTEAFF. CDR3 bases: TGCGCCAGCAGCCAGGACAGGGTGAACACTGAAGCTTTCTTT.

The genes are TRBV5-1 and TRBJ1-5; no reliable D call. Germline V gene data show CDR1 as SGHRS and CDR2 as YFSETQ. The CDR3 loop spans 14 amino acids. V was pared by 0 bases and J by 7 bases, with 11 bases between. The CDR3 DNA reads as TGCGCCAGCAGCTTGGCGGGGAAAGGGCAGCCCCAGCATTTT. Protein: CASSLAGKGQPQHF.

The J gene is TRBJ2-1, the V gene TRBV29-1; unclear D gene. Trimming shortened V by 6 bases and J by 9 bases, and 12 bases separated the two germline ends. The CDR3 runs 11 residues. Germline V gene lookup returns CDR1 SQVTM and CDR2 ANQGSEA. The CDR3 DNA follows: TGCAGCGTGGATCCGTTCGGTGAGCAGTTCTTC. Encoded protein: CSVDPFGEQFF.

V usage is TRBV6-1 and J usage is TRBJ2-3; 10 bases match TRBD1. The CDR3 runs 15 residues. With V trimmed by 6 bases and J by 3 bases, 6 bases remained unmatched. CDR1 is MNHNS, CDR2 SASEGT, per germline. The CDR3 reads CASSPGQGRTDTQYF. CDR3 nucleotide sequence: TGTGCCAGCAGCCCGGGACAGGGGAGGACAGATACGCAGTATTTT.

As DNA, the CDR3 is TGCGCCAGCAGCTTGGCCGAGGAGATGAACACTGAAGCTTTCTTT. This gives the protein CASSLAEEMNTEAFF. The gene calls are TRBV5-1 and TRBJ1-1; D not certain. This CDR3 contains 15 residues. The germline V gene has CDR1 SGHRS and CDR2 YFSETQ. The V and J ends lost 0 bases and 0 bases respectively, with 9 bases between them.

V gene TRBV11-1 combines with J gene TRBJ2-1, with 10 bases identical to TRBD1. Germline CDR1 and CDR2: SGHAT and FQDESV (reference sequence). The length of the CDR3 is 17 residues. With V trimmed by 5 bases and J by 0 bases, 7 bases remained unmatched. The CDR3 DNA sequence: TGTGCCAGCAGCCGTAGACAGGGGGCTAGCTCCTACAATGAGCAGTTCTTC. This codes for CASSRRQGASSYNEQFF.

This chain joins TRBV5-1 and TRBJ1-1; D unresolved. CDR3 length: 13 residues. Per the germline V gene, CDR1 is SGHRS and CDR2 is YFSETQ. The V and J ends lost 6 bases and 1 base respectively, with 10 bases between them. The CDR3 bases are TGCGCCAGCACCCTTACTTGGAACACTGAAGCTTTCTTT. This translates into CASTLTWNTEAFF.

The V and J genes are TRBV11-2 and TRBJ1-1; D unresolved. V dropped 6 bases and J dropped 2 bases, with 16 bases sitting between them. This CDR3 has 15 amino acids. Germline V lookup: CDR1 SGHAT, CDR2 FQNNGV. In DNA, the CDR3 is TGTGCCAGCAGACCCAGCCTCGGCAGTAACACTGAAGCTTTCTTT. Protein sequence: CASRPSLGSNTEAFF.

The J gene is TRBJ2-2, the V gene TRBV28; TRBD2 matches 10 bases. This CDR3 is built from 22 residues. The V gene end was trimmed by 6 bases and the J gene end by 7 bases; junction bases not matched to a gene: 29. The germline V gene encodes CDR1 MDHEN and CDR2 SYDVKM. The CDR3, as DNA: TGTGCCAGCAGGCTACCCTCAAGACAGGGAAGGGATAGCGGGAGGCGTATCGGGGAGCTGTTTTTT. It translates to CASRLPSRQGRDSGRRIGELFF.

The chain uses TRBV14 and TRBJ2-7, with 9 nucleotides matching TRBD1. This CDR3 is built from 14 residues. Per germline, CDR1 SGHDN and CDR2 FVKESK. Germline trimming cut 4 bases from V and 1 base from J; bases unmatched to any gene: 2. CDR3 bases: TGTGCCAGCAGCCGGGACAGGGTATCCTACGAGCAGTACTTC. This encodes CASSRDRVSYEQYF.

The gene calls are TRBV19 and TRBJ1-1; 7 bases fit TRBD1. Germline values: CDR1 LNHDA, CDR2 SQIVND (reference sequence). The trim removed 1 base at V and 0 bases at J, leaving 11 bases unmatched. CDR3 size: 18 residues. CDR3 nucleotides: TGTGCCAGTAGTATAGGAGCGCGGACAGGCGCTTTGAACACTGAAGCTTTCTTT. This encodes CASSIGARTGALNTEAFF.

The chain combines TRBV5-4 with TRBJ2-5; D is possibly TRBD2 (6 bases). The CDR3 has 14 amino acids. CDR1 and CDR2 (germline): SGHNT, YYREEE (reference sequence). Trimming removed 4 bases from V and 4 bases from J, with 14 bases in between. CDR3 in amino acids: CASSPLGGRETQYF. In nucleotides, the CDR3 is TGTGCCAGCAGCCCTTTAGGAGGGCGAGAGACCCAGTACTTC.